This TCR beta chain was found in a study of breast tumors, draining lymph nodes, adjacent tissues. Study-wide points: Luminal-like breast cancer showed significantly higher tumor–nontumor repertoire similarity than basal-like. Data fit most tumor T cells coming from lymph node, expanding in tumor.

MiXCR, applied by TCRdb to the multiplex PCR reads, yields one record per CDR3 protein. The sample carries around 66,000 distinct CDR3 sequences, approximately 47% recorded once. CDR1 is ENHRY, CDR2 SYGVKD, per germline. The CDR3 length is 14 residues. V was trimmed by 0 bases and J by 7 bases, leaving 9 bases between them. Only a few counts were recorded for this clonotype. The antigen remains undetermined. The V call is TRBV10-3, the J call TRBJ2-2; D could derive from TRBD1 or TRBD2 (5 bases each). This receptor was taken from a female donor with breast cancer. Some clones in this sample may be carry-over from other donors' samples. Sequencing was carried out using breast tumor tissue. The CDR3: CAISESGELGELFF. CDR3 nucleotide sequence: TGTGCCATCAGTGAGTCGGGGGAGCTCGGGGAGCTGTTTTTT.